The T cell receptor (beta chain) described here comes from a study of CD8 T cells in Susac syndrome. With random hexamers, reverse transcription was performed on about 0.5 to 1 ug of RNA. Multiplex immunoSEQ PCR targeted 54 Vbeta and 13 Jbeta TCR beta segments. TCRdb re-called the immunoSEQ multiplex PCR reads with MiXCR, one entry per CDR3 protein. The repertoire consists of about 120,000 distinct CDR3 sequences, with around 94% occurring once and the leading ten covering just over 0.095%. Sequencing of TCR beta was performed on blood CD8+ T cells and on blood CD4+ T cells. Healthy donors served as age- and sex-matched controls. Negative isolation was used for CD8+ and CD4+ T cells and FACS enrichment for TEMRA cells. V was cut by 6 bases and J by 0 bases, with 17 bases left in between. Germline values: CDR1 MNHNS, CDR2 SASEGT. The CDR3 runs to 16 residues.

Sample: CD4+ T cells from PBMCs. The receptor comes from a human donor in good health. This chain links TRBV6-1 with TRBJ1-2; D call uncertain. In nucleotides, the CDR3 is TGTGCCAGCAGCCGCACAGTTCGTCTAGCTAACTATGGCTACACCTTC. Its translation: CASSRTVRLANYGYTF.